This TCR beta chain is drawn from a study of vaccination and CD4 T cells after COVID-19. Treatment reported: approximately nine-day PBMC culture with coronavirus spike peptide pools or control peptides (ViraFEST assay). Cultured CD4+ T-cell DNA underwent Oncomine TCR Beta short-read sequencing. Cultured CD4+ T cells yielded the extracted genomic DNA. Each CDR3 protein gets one entry after TCRdb re-called the PCR reads with MiXCR. The sample has about 12,000 distinct CDR3 sequences; over 40% are singletons. About this clonotype: Its antigen remains unidentified.

Germline V CDR1 and CDR2: SGHNT, YYREEE (reference sequence). V was pared by 1 base and J by 14 bases, with 13 bases between. CDR3 length equals 12 residues. The receptor was isolated from a human donor who had recovered from COVID-19. The chain is built from TRBV5-4 and TRBJ2-1; D is ambiguous. The sample comprised CD4+ T cells from blood, cultured in vitro. CDR3 amino acids: CASSLYWDDKFF. CDR3 sequence (DNA): TGTGCCAGCAGCTTGTATTGGGATGATAAGTTCTTC.